One and the same sample provided the 6 T cell receptor beta chains below, sequenced in a study of Tregs in tolerant kidney transplant recipients. Recipients received nonmyeloablative bone marrow transplants from related graft donors, with transient mixed chimerism. Libraries were prepared by immunoSEQ multiplex PCR; TCRdb keeps only in-frame clonotypes and omits some of them. This repertoire shows tens of thousands of clones, about 90% found once; its top ten account for roughly 15%. The input for sequencing was CD8+ T cells from blood (PBMCs), taken 24 months after the transplant. The receptor source for this set is a human patient who received a combined kidney and bone marrow transplant. The T cells may come from the graft donor.

The rearrangement uses TRBV30 and TRBJ1-1; D is unclear. CDR1 GTSNPN and CDR2 SVGIG come from the germline V gene (reference sequence). V was trimmed by 0 bases and J by 1 base, leaving 3 bases between them. The CDR3 covers 12 residues. In DNA, the CDR3 is TGTGCCTGGAGTGTCCGGAACACTGAAGCTTTCTTT. Its protein product is CAWSVRNTEAFF.

The rearrangement uses TRBV15 and TRBJ1-5; D possibly corresponds to TRBD1 (5 bases). V was pared by 2 bases and J by 1 base, with 12 bases between. The CDR3 length is 16 residues. Germline V lookup: CDR1 LNHNV, CDR2 YYDKDF (reference sequence). CDR3 residues: CATSRPAGGSNQPQHF. The CDR3 bases are TGTGCCACCAGCAGACCCGCGGGGGGAAGCAATCAGCCCCAGCATTTT.

The count of this clone is one. This chain joins TRBV11-2 and TRBJ2-1; D unresolved. The germline V gene encodes CDR1 SGHAT and CDR2 FQNNGV. The CDR3 is 15 amino acids. V lost 2 bases to trimming and J lost 4 bases, with 12 bases between them. The CDR3 is CASSLSARSYNEQFF. The CDR3 region has the DNA TGTGCCAGCAGCTTATCCGCTAGAAGTTACAATGAGCAGTTCTTC.

V usage is TRBV5-5 and J usage is TRBJ1-1; weak D call: TRBD1 (5 bases). Germline CDR1 and CDR2: SGHKS and YYEKEE (reference sequence). CDR3 size: 15 residues. The V gene lost 1 base and the J gene lost 0 bases, with 10 bases spanning the gap. CDR3 nucleotide sequence: TGTGCCAGCAGCTTGACGCGACAGTTGAACACTGAAGCTTTCTTT. Amino acids: CASSLTRQLNTEAFF.

The rearrangement joins TRBV27 to TRBJ2-5; the match to TRBD2 covers 7 bases. There are 15 residues in the CDR3. V lost 4 bases, J lost 1 base, and 6 bases stayed unmatched. Per germline, CDR1 MNHEY and CDR2 SMNVEV (reference sequence). The CDR3 DNA is TGTGCCAGCAGTTGGGGGGGAGGGCCCCAAGAGACCCAGTACTTC. Encoded protein: CASSWGGGPQETQYF.

The chain couples TRBV5-6 to TRBJ2-7; TRBD1 matches 8 bases. The germline V gene has CDR1 SGHDT and CDR2 YYEEEE. The CDR3 runs 14 residues. Germline trimming cut 4 bases from V and 3 bases from J; bases unmatched to any gene: 6. The CDR3 sequence is CASSPGTGIYEQYF. As DNA, the CDR3 is TGTGCCAGCAGCCCCGGGACAGGAATCTACGAGCAGTACTTC.